The present TCR beta chain was sequenced within a study of metastatic and nonmetastatic thyroid tumors. Study background: Repertoires were compared across blood and tumor or nodule tissue from malignant and benign thyroid patients.

In the authors' workflow: Variation in CDR3 across clinicopathological groups served as the basis for constructing a distant-metastasis classifier in papillary thyroid cancer. TCRdb re-called the PCR reads with MiXCR. The V and J calls shown here were made by TCRdb, not taken from the authors' results. Here the sample spans 45,000 or so clones, roughly 4% being singletons. The germline V gene has CDR1 MNHNS and CDR2 SASEGT. This CDR3 contains 14 residues. With 10 bases removed from V and 6 bases from J, the gap between germline ends came to 20 bases. Ahead of thyroid surgery, no patient had received treatment of any kind. General study points: Reported TCR beta diversity, measured in blood and tumor, was significantly higher for malignant thyroid tumors than for benign nodules.

There are many counts of this clone. Its target is unknown. Sequenced sample: blood. This chain links TRBV6-1 with TRBJ2-3; D might be TRBD2 (6 bases). The clonotype originates from a female donor with papillary thyroid cancer or a benign thyroid nodule (not recorded which). Some clones in this sample may be carry-over from other donors' samples. This CDR3 is CATTDRDFRDTQYF. CDR3 DNA: TGTGCCACCACAGACCGGGACTTTAGGGATACGCAGTATTTT.